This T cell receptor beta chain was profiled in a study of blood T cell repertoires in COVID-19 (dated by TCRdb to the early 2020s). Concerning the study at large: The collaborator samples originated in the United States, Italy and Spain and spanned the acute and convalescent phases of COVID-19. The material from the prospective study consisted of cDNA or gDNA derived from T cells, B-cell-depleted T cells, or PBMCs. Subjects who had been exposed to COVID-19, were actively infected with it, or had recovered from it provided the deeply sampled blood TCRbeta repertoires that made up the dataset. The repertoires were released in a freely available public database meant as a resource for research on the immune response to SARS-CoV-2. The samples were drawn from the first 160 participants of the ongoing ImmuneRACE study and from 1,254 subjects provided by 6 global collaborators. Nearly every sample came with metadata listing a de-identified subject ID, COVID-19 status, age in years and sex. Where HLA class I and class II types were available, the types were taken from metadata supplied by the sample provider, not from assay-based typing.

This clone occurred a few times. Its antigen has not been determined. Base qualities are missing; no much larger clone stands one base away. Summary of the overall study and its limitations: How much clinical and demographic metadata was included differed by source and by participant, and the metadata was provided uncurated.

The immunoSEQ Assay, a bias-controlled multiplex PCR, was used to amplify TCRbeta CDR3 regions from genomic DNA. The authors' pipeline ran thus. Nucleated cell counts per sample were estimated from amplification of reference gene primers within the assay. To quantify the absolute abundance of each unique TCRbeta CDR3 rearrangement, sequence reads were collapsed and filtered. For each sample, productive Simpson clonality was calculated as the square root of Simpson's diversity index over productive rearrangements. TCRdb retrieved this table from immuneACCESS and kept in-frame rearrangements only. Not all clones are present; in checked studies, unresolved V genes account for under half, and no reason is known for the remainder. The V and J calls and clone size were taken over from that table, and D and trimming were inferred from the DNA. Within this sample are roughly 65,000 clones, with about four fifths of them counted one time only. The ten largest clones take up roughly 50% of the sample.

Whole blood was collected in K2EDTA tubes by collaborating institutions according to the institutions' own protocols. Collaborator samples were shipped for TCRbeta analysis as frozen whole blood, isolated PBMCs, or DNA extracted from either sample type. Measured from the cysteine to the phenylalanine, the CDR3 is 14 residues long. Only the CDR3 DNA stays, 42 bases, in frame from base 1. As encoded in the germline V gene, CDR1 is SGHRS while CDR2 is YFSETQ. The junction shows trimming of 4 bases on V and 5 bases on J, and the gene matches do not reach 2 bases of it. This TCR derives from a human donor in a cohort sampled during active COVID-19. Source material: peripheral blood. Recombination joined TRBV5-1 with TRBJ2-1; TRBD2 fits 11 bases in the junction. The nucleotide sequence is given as TGCGCCAGCAGCACTAGCGGGAGCAACAATGAGCAGTTCTTC. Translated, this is CASSTSGSNNEQFF.